This T cell receptor beta chain was recorded in a study of blood T cell repertoires in COVID-19. Data came from immunoSEQ multiplex PCR; TCRdb stores just in-frame clones and leaves some out. The table shows about 33,000 clones, with roughly 88% occurring only once. Germline V gene lookup returns CDR1 LGHNT and CDR2 FRNRAP. This CDR3 is built from 13 residues. V was trimmed by 6 bases and J by 4 bases, leaving 12 bases between them. Sequenced sample: peripheral blood. The sequence was obtained from a human donor in a cohort sampled during active COVID-19. The chain recombines TRBV12-5 with TRBJ1-1, with D hard to call. CDR3 in amino acids: CASGRGGLTEAFF. The CDR3 DNA reads TGTGCTAGTGGCCGCGGAGGGCTCACTGAAGCTTTCTTT. The full variable domain, rest sourced from reference TRBV12-5 and TRBJ1-1, is DARVTQTPRHKVTEMGQEVTMRCQPILGHNTVFWYRQTMMQGLELLAYFRNRAPLDDSGMPKDRFSAEMPDATLATLKIQPSEPRDSAVYFCASGRGGLTEAFFGQGTRLTVV.